This paragraph reports one T cell receptor beta chain. Its target is not known. The data were taken from a study of T cell responses to AZD1222 COVID-19 vaccine. The study, taken as a whole, reports: Rises in breadth and depth of Spike-specific TCRs came after two AZD1222 doses. Vaccine-related CD4 TCRs covered spike, predominating at 160-218 and 743-854. The donor group comprised mostly white British people and more females; the analysis possibly underestimated clonal diversity.

Generated by immunoSEQ multiplex PCR, the TCRdb table keeps only in-frame clones and is missing some. The table lists about 120,000 clones, 80% to 90% of them singletons. Germline V gives CDR1 SGHDT, CDR2 YYEEEE. The CDR3 consists of 16 residues. V was pared by 4 bases and J by 4 bases, with 11 bases of the junction left unmatched. The sequence was obtained from an adult in good health. This specimen consisted of peripheral blood, obtained on day 0 of AZD1222 vaccination. This rearrangement joins TRBV5-6 to TRBJ1-1, with 9 bases identical to TRBD1. CDR3 nucleotides: TGTGCCAGCAGCGGGACAGGGTATCGAGGAGGCACTGAAGCTTTCTTT. Residues: CASSGTGYRGGTEAFF.